This TCR beta chain was retrieved from a study of breast tumors, draining lymph nodes, adjacent tissues listed by TCRdb under 2016. Background on the whole study: Breast cancer patients provided tumor, adjacent nontumor tissue and axillary lymph nodes, and the study compared the TCR beta repertoires across these three sources. In human breast cancer, the study set out to assess how tumor, surrounding tissue and draining lymph node repertoires relate to one another and whether T cells might be exchanged between them. Results and caveats for the whole study, not just this receptor: The data were considered consistent with the idea that most tumor T cells come from the lymph node and then expand in tumor tissue. Tumor T-cell repertoires showed less diversity than lymph node repertoires and more diversity than nontumor tissue repertoires, and tumor T-cell repertoires showed preferential V and J gene usage. In luminal-like breast cancer, tumor and nontumor tissue repertoires resembled each other significantly more than in basal-like breast cancer. The conclusion that tumor T cells originate in lymph nodes was framed as consistent with a hypothesis rather than directly demonstrated.

Lymph node samples were obtained from the axillary draining lymph nodes of breast cancer patients. Instrument used: Illumina HiSeq 2000. Multiplex PCR amplification was used to generate the TCR beta chain libraries. The amplified TCR beta chain products were analyzed by high-throughput sequencing. TCRdb's own reprocessing of the public reads used fastp at Q25 and MiXCR and kept productive beta chains. Here each entry gathers all rows of one CDR3 protein and keeps the most common genes and DNA. This sample is represented by under 250,000 distinct CDR3 sequences; about 32% of them were singletons. The leading ten clones occupy approximately 1.4% of the sample. The CDR3, from cysteine to phenylalanine, totals 17 residues. Only CDR3 DNA remains: 51 bases, in frame from the first base. As encoded in the germline V gene, CDR1 is SGHTA while CDR2 is FQGTGA. This clonotype was observed a few times. No cognate antigen has been identified for it. This may be a read error: a much more frequent sequence differs by one nucleotide.

The clonotype comes from a female donor with breast cancer. Some clones in this sample may be carry-over from other donors' samples. The receptor chain draws on TRBV7-3 and TRBJ2-6, with TRBD1 perhaps the D gene, on 5 matching bases. Sequenced input: axillary lymph node tissue. The nucleotide sequence reads TGTGCCAGCAGCTTATCCGGCGGTATCTCTGGGGCCAACCTCCTGACTTTC. It encodes CASSLSGGISGANLLTF. This CDR3, with the reference TRBV7-3 and TRBJ2-6 proteins standing in past its ends, gives the full variable domain GAGVSQTPSNKVTEKGKYVELRCDPISGHTALYWYRQSLGQGPEFLIYFQGTGAADDSGLPNDRFFAVRPEGSVSTLKIQRTERGDSAVYLCASSLSGGISGANLLTFGAGSRLTVL.